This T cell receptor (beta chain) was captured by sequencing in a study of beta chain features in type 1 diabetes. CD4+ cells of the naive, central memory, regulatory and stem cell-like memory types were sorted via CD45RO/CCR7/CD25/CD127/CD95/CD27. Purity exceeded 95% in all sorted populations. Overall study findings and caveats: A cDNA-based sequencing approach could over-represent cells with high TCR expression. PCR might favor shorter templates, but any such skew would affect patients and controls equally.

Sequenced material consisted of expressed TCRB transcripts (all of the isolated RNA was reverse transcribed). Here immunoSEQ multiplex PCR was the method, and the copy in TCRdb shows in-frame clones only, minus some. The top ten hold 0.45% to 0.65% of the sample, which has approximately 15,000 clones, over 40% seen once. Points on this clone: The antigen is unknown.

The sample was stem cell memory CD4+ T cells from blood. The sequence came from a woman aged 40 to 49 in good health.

CDR3 sequence: CASSFDRAQETQYF. For the CDR3, the DNA is TGTGCCAGCAGCTTCGACAGGGCCCAAGAGACCCAGTACTTC. The gene calls are TRBV7-2 and TRBJ2-5, with 7 bases identical to TRBD1. Germline V CDR1 and CDR2: SGHTA, FQGNSA. This CDR3 spans 14 amino acids. V was pared by 3 bases and J by 1 base, with 2 bases of the junction left unmatched.